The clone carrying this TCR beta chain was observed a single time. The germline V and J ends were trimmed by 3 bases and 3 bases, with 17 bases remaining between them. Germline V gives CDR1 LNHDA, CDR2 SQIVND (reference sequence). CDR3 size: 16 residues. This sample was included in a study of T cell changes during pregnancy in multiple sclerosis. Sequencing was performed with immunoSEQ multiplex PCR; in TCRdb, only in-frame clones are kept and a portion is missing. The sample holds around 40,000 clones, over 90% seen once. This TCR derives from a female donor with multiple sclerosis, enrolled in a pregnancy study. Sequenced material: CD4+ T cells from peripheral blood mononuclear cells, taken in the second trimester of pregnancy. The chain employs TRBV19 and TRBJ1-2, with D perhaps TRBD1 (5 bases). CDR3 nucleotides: TGTGCCAGTAGTATGACTCCGGAGACAGTTTACTATGGCTACACCTTC. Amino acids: CASSMTPETVYYGYTF.